The 16 T cell receptor beta chains presented below share a single source sample, sequenced in a study of blood T cell repertoires in COVID-19. TCRdb keeps only in-frame clones here, not all; method: immunoSEQ multiplex PCR. Of roughly 100,000 clones listed, roughly four fifths are singletons. The sequencing input was peripheral blood. These receptor sequences come from a man in his forties with active or convalescent COVID-19.

The V gene is TRBV30, the J gene TRBJ2-7, with 7 bases aligning to TRBD1. CDR1 is GTSNPN and CDR2 is SVGIG in the germline V gene (reference sequence). V gave up 5 bases and J gave up 7 bases; unmatched junction bases: 11. The CDR3 sequence is 13 residues long. CDR3 loop: CAWQTGRIWEQYF. CDR3 coding DNA: TGTGCCTGGCAGACAGGGCGGATATGGGAGCAGTACTTC.

This clone showed up just once. This chain joins TRBV7-9 and TRBJ2-1, with a possible D match to TRBD2 (6 bases). The germline V gene encodes CDR1 SEHNR and CDR2 FQNEAQ (reference sequence). This CDR3 contains 18 residues. V shed 2 bases and J shed 0 bases, with 17 bases lying between them. This CDR3 reads CASSLPRGGVGSYNEQFF. The CDR3 region has the DNA TGTGCCAGCAGCTTACCTCGAGGCGGGGTTGGCTCCTACAATGAGCAGTTCTTC.

The chain is built from TRBV27 and TRBJ1-6, with a tentative D call TRBD1 (6 bases). The germline CDR1 and CDR2 sequences are MNHEY and SMNVEV (reference sequence). The CDR3 totals 14 residues. V was cut by 3 bases and J by 4 bases, with 7 bases left in between. CDR3 nucleotide sequence: TGTGCCAGCAGTTTGGGACAATATAATTCACCCCTCCACTTT. Translating gives CASSLGQYNSPLHF.

The chain uses TRBV19 and TRBJ2-1; the D is unclear. Looked up from germline, CDR1 is LNHDA and CDR2 is SQIVND (reference sequence). The ends were cut back, 4 bases at V and 4 bases at J, with 5 bases in the middle. The CDR3 loop spans 12 amino acids. CDR3 DNA sequence: TGTGCCAGTAGTAGCAGGTACAATGAGCAGTTCTTC. Translated, it gives CASSSRYNEQFF.

The V gene is TRBV4-2, the J gene TRBJ1-5, with 9 bases aligning to TRBD1. CDR1 is LGHNA and CDR2 is YNFKEQ in the germline V gene. Trimming at V came to 0 bases and at J to 6 bases, leaving 12 bases not matched to a gene. The CDR3 runs 18 residues. The CDR3, as DNA: TGTGCCAGCAGCCAAGATCGTCACAGGGGGCAGGGGGGTCAGCCCCAGCATTTT. It specifies CASSQDRHRGQGGQPQHF.

This clone appeared a few times. The chain links TRBV7-3 to TRBJ2-3; no definite D call. Looked up from germline, CDR1 is SGHTA and CDR2 is FQGTGA. The CDR3 extends over 15 amino acids. With 5 bases removed from V and 6 bases from J, the gap between germline ends came to 18 bases. The CDR3 coding sequence is TGTGCCAGCAGCCCGCTGGGCTCGGTCTCGGATACGCAGTATTTT. This translates into CASSPLGSVSDTQYF.

This sequence joins TRBV9 and TRBJ2-7; 9 nucleotides align to TRBD1. Germline V lookup: CDR1 SGDLS, CDR2 YYNGEE. The CDR3 extends over 14 amino acids. J was trimmed by 3 bases and V by 3 bases; bases with no gene match: 4. The CDR3 DNA follows: TGTGCCAGCAGCGCTGGGGGACAGGGCTACGAGCAGTACTTC. Protein: CASSAGGQGYEQYF.

The chain couples TRBV20-1 to TRBJ2-5; D remains ambiguous. V lost 6 bases to trimming and J lost 5 bases, with 7 bases between them. This CDR3 contains 10 residues. Germline values: CDR1 DFQATT, CDR2 SNEGSKA (reference sequence). The chain's CDR3 is CSAARETQYF. The CDR3 DNA sequence: TGCAGTGCAGCCCGGGAGACCCAGTACTTC.

This clone has just one count. The J gene is TRBJ1-6, the V gene TRBV2; TRBD1 aligns across 10 bases. The CDR3 has 14 amino acids. V dropped 10 bases and J dropped 9; count of bases not matched to a gene: 9. Germline CDR1 and CDR2: SNHLY and FYNNEI. CDR3 amino acids: CATSGDRGISPLHF. Here the CDR3 DNA reads TGTGCCACCTCAGGGGACAGGGGAATTTCACCCCTCCACTTT.

The rearrangement joins TRBV7-9 to TRBJ2-2, with TRBD2 matching over 10 bases. CDR3 size: 16 residues. Trimming removed 5 bases from V and 4 bases from J; junction bases left unmatched: 7. Germline V gives CDR1 SEHNR, CDR2 FQNEAQ (reference sequence). This CDR3 is CASSPSSGGVTGELFF. Here the CDR3 DNA reads TGTGCCAGCAGCCCCTCTAGCGGGGGCGTCACCGGGGAGCTGTTTTTT. Full variable domain (rest looked up from reference TRBV7-9 and TRBJ2-2): DTGVSQNPRHKITKRGQNVTFRCDPISEHNRLYWYRQTLGQGPEFLTYFQNEAQLEKSRLLSDRFSAERPKGSFSTLEIQRTEQGDSAMYLCASSPSSGGVTGELFFGEGSRLTVL.

V gene TRBV3-1 (or the pseudogene TRBV3-2) combines with J gene TRBJ1-2, with TRBD1 identical over 8 bases. J lost 7 bases, V lost 2 bases, and 9 bases had no gene match. The CDR3 is 15 residues long. CDR1 and CDR2 (germline): LGHDT, YNNKEL (reference sequence). The CDR3 DNA follows: TGTGCCAGCAGCCAACAGCAGGGGGCTAGTAGTGGCTACACCTTC. Protein sequence: CASSQQQGASSGYTF.

This clone has a single count. This chain connects TRBV7-3 to TRBJ2-7, with 9 nucleotides matching TRBD2. CDR1 and CDR2 (germline): SGHTA, FQGTGA. V was pared by 0 bases and J by 8 bases, with 11 bases of the junction left unmatched. The CDR3 has 16 residues. In DNA form, the CDR3 reads TGTGCCAGCAGCTTAACGGTTGGGGCAGCGGGGGGCCAGCAGTACTTC. Encoded protein: CASSLTVGAAGGQQYF. The whole variable domain, filled in from reference TRBV7-3 and TRBJ2-7, reads GAGVSQTPSNKVTEKGKYVELRCDPISGHTALYWYRQSLGQGPEFLIYFQGTGAADDSGLPNDRFFAVRPEGSVSTLKIQRTERGDSAVYLCASSLTVGAAGGQQYFGPGTRLTVT.

This clone was seen more than once but under ten times. This chain links TRBV3-1 (or the pseudogene TRBV3-2) with TRBJ1-2; TRBD1 matches at 11 bases. Losses at the gene ends were 7 bases for V and 7 bases for J; bases not matched to a gene: 5. Germline lookup yields CDR1 LGHDT and CDR2 YNNKEL (reference sequence). The length of the CDR3 is 13 residues. CDR3 amino acids: CASTFGTGGGYTF. CDR3 DNA sequence: TGTGCCAGCACCTTTGGGACAGGGGGTGGCTACACCTTC.

The chain links TRBV9 to TRBJ1-6; the match to TRBD1 covers 7 bases. V lost 3 bases and J lost 0; bases outside the gene matches: 6. The CDR3 spans 17 residues. Germline V gene sequence: CDR1 SGDLS, CDR2 YYNGEE. CDR3: CASSGNRGFSYNSPLHF. In nucleotides, the CDR3 is TGTGCCAGCAGCGGAAACAGGGGATTCTCCTATAATTCACCCCTCCACTTT.

The V and J genes are TRBV12-5 and TRBJ2-6, with D perhaps TRBD1 (6 bases). The CDR3 covers 18 residues. The V gene's germline CDR1 is LGHNT and CDR2 FRNRAP. Trimming shortened V by 2 bases and J by 1 base, and 15 bases separated the two germline ends. This CDR3 reads CASGLRTGRESGANVLTF. CDR3 DNA: TGTGCTAGTGGTTTGAGAACAGGGCGTGAGTCTGGGGCCAACGTCCTGACTTTC.

The chain couples TRBV29-1 to TRBJ2-2; D remains ambiguous. The ends were cut back, 4 bases at V and 3 bases at J, with 9 bases in the middle. Per the germline V gene, CDR1 is SQVTM and CDR2 is ANQGSEA. The CDR3 is made up of 13 amino acids. The chain's CDR3 is CSVGQSDTGELFF. The CDR3 nucleotides read TGCAGCGTTGGCCAGTCAGACACCGGGGAGCTGTTTTTT.